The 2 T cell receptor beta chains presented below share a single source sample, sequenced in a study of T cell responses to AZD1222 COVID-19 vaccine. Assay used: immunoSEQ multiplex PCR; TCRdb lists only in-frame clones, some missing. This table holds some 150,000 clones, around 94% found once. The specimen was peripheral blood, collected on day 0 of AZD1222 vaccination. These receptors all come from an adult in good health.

This chain's CDR3 is CASSSGSTDTQYF. The CDR3 DNA reads as TGCGCCAGCAGTTCGGGCAGTACAGATACGCAGTATTTT. V gene TRBV10-1 combines with J gene TRBJ2-3, with D unclear. The V gene lost 5 bases and the J gene lost 3 bases, with 9 bases spanning the gap. The CDR3 extends over 13 amino acids. CDR1 is WNHNN, CDR2 SYGVQD, per germline (reference sequence).

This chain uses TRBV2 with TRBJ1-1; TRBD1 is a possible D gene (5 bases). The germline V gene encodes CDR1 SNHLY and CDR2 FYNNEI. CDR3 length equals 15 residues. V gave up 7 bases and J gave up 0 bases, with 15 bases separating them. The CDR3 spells CASNNRLGMNTEAFF. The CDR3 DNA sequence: TGTGCCAGCAACAACAGGTTGGGGATGAACACTGAAGCTTTCTTT. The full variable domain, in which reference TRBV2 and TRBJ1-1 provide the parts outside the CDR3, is EPEVTQTPSHQVTQMGQEVILRCVPISNHLYFYWYRQILGQKVEFLVSFYNNEISEKSEIFDDQFSVERPDGSNFTLKIRSTKLEDSAMYFCASNNRLGMNTEAFFGQGTRLTVV.